The subject of this entry is one T cell receptor (beta chain). The target antigen is unknown. Prior to sequencing, the ViraFEST assay stimulated PBMC with viral peptide pools, which expanded the antigen-specific CD4+ T cells. Culture proceeded for roughly ten days, and CD4+ T cells were then isolated. All study participants received two doses of BNT162b2 or mRNA-1273 vaccine. Fresh IL-2-containing medium replaced half the medium on days 3 and 7. These data are taken from a study of vaccination effects on CD4 cells after COVID-19. Study as a whole: Sampling occurred a median 72 days post second dose, range 14 to 241.

Germline CDR1 reads SGHTA; CDR2 reads FQGNSA. The V end lost 5 bases, the J end lost 2 bases, and 9 bases lay between the germline ends. This CDR3 spans 14 amino acids. Here immunoSEQ multiplex PCR was the method, and the copy in TCRdb shows in-frame clones only, minus some. The top ten clones hold roughly 12% of a sample with around 32,000 clones, 65% to 75% of them seen once. The sample in question was CD4+ T cells from PBMCs cultured with HCoV-229E spike peptides, obtained after COVID-19 vaccination. This TCR was sampled from a human donor who received a COVID-19 vaccine. This rearrangement joins TRBV7-2 to TRBJ1-4; D uncertain. The CDR3, as DNA: TGTGCCAGCAGCCCAGGCTACACTAATGAAAAACTGTTTTTT. Translating it yields CASSPGYTNEKLFF.